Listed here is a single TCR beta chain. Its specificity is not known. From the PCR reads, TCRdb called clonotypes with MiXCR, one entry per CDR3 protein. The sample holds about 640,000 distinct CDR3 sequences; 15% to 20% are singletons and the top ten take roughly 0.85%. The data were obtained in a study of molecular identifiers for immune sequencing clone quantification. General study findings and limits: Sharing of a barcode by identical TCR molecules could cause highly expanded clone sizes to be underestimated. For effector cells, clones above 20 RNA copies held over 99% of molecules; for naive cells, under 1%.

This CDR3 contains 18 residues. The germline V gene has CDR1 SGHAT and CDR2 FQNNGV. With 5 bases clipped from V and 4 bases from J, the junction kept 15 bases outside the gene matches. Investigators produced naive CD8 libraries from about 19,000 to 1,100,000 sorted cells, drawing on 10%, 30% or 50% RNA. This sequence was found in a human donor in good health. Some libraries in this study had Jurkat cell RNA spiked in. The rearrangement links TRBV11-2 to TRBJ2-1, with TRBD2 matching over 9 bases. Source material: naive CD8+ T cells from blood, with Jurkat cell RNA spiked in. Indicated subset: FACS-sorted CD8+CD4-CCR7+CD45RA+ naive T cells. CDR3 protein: CASSRSEPPSGDYNEQFF. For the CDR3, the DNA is TGTGCCAGCAGCCGATCCGAACCCCCTAGCGGGGATTACAATGAGCAGTTCTTC.